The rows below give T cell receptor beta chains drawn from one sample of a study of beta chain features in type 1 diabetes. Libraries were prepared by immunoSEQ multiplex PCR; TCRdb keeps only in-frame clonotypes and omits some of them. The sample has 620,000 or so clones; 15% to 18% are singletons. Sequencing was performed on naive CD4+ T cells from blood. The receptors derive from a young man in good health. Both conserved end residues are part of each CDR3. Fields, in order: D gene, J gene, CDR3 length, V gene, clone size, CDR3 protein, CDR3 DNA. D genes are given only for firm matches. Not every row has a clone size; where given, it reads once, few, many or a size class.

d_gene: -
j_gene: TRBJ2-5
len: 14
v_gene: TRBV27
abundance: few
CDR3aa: CASSLRGGGETQYF
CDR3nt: TGTGCCAGCAGTTTAAGAGGGGGGGGAGAGACCCAGTACTTC

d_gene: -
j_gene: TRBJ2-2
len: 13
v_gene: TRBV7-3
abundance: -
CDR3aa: CASSSKPTGELFF
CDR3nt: TGTGCCAGCAGCTCCAAGCCTACCGGGGAGCTGTTTTTT

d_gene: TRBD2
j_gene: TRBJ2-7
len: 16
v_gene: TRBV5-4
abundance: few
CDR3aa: CASSPLGGTLLYEQYF
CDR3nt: TGTGCCAGCAGCCCCTTGGGGGGGACTCTTCTCTACGAGCAGTACTTC

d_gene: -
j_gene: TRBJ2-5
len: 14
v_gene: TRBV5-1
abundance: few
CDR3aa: CASGTNPNQETQYF
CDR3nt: TGCGCCAGTGGAACGAATCCTAATCAAGAGACCCAGTACTTC

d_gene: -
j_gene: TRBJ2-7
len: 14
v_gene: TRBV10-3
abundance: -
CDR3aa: CAIKEVQNTYEQYF
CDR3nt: TGTGCCATCAAGGAGGTACAGAACACCTACGAGCAGTACTTC

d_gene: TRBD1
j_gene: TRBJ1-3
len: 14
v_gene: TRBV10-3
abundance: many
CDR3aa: CAIRQGATGNTIYF
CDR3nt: TGTGCCATCAGACAGGGGGCTACTGGAAACACCATATATTTT

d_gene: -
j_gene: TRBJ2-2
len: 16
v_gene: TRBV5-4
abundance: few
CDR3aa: CASSLGRRKGPGELFF
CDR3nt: TGTGCCAGCAGCCTCGGCCGCAGAAAGGGTCCCGGGGAGCTGTTTTTT

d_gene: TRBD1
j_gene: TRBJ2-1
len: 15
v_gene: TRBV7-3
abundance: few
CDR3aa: CASSSQGVSYNEQFF
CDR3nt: TGTGCCAGCAGCTCACAGGGGGTCTCCTACAATGAGCAGTTCTTC

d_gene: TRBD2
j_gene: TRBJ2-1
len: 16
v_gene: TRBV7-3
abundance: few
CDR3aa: CASSTSSGSSYNEQFF
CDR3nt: TGTGCCAGCAGCACTTCTAGCGGGAGCTCCTACAATGAGCAGTTCTTC

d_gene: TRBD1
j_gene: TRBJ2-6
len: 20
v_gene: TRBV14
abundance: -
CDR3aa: CASSQLGQGIFSSGANVLTF
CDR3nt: TGTGCCAGCAGTCAACTGGGACAGGGGATCTTTAGCTCTGGGGCCAACGTCCTGACTTTC

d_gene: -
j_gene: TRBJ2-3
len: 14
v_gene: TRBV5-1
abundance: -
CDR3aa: CASRGGASTDTQYF
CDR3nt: TGCGCCAGCAGAGGGGGGGCGTCCACAGATACGCAGTATTTT

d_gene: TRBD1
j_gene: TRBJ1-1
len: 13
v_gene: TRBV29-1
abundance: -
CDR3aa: CSVFRDRNTEAFF
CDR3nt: TGCAGCGTTTTCCGGGACAGGAACACTGAAGCTTTCTTT

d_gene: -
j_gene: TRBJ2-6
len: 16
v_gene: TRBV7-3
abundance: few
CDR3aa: CASSVLGEAGANVLTF
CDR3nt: TGTGCCAGCAGCGTACTGGGCGAGGCGGGGGCCAACGTCCTGACTTTC

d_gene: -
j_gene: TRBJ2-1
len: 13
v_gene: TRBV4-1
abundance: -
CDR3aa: CASSLQAGTEQFF
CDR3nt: TGCGCCAGCAGCCTTCAGGCGGGAACTGAGCAGTTCTTC

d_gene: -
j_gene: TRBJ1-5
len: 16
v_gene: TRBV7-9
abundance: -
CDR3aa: CASSSWDGGAYQPQHF
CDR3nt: TGTGCCAGCAGCTCCTGGGACGGCGGGGCCTATCAGCCCCAGCATTTT

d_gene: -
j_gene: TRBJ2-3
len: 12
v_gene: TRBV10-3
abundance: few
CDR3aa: CAISEGRDTQYF
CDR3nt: TGTGCCATCAGTGAGGGGCGAGATACGCAGTATTTT

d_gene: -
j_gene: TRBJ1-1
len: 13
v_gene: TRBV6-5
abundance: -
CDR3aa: CASSYGKNTEAFF
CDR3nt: TGTGCCAGCAGTTACGGGAAGAACACTGAAGCTTTCTTT

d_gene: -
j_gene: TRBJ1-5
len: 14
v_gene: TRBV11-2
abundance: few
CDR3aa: CASSLGRGNQPQHF
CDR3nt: TGTGCCAGCAGCTTGGGCAGGGGCAATCAGCCCCAGCATTTT

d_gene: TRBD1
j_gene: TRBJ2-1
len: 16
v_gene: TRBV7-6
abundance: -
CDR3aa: CASSLALGQGGNEQFF
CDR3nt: TGTGCCAGCAGCTTAGCTCTCGGACAGGGGGGGAATGAGCAGTTCTTC

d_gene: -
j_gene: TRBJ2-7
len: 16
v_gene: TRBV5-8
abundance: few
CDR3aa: CASSLVLPGHSYEQYF
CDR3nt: TGTGCCAGCAGCTTGGTTCTACCCGGGCACTCCTACGAGCAGTACTTC

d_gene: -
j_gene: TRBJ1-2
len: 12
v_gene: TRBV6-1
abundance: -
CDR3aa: CASRAPSYGYTF
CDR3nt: TGTGCCAGCAGGGCTCCGAGCTATGGCTACACCTTC

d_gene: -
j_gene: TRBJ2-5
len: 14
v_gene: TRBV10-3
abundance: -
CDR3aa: CATLPASSVETQYF
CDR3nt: TGTGCCACCCTACCGGCTTCGTCCGTGGAGACCCAGTACTTC

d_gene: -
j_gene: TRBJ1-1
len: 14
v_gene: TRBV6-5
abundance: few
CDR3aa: CASSYKKGGTEAFF
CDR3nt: TGTGCCAGCAGTTACAAAAAGGGCGGCACTGAAGCTTTCTTT

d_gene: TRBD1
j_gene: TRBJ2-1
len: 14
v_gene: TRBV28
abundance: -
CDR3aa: CATRDRVRVDEQFF
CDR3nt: TGTGCCACCCGTGACAGGGTTAGAGTAGATGAGCAGTTCTTC

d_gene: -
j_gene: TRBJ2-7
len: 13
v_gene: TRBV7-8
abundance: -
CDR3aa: CASSADSLYEQYF
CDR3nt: TGTGCCAGCAGCGCAGACAGTCTCTACGAGCAGTACTTC

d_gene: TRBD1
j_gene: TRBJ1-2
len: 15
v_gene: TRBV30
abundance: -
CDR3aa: CAGGQGRRDNYGYTF
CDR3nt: TGTGCCGGAGGACAGGGGCGAAGGGATAACTATGGCTACACCTTC